The entry below gives a single T cell receptor beta chain sequence along with its context. The data are from a study of T cell responses to AZD1222 COVID-19 vaccine. Clones were sequenced by immunoSEQ multiplex PCR, and TCRdb holds only the in-frame ones, with some missing. The table lists over 100,000 clones, nearly 90% of them singletons. This CDR3 is 16 amino acids long. Germline CDR1 and CDR2: SGDLS and YYNGEE. The V gene end was trimmed by 7 bases and the J gene end by 2 bases; junction bases not matched to a gene: 12. The gene calls are TRBV9 and TRBJ1-2; 9 bases are a match to TRBD1. The sequencing used peripheral blood, collected on day 0 of MenACWY control vaccination. The clonotype comes from an adult in good health. Written as DNA, the CDR3 is TGTGCCAGCCCAAAAAGGACGGGGACAGGGAACTATGGCTACACCTTC. Residues: CASPKRTGTGNYGYTF.